A selection of T cell receptor beta chains follows, all from one sample in a study of response to subunit inactivated influenza vaccine. TCRdb redid the calling of the RT-PCR reads with MiXCR, one entry per CDR3 protein. The profile shows some 850,000 distinct CDR3 sequences, about a fifth of them singletons. The sequenced sample was PBMCs from blood, obtained around 5 days after vaccination. These receptors were collected from a man aged 50-60 years who received an inactivated influenza vaccine. The CDR3 runs from the conserved cysteine through the conserved F or W. D genes are given only for firm matches. Clone size is given for some rows only: seen once, a few or many times, or a class if the clone is expanded.

clone_size j_call d_call v_call cdr3_aa cdr3_nt
few TRBJ1-2 TRBD1 TRBV29-1 CSVENRGAGYTF TGCAGCGTTGAAAACAGGGGGGCTGGCTACACCTTC
few TRBJ2-1 - TRBV4-3 CASSQGGDNEQFF TGCGCCAGCAGCCAAGGAGGGGACAATGAGCAGTTCTTC
few TRBJ1-2 - TRBV4-1 CASSQWRAGVGYTF TGCGCCAGCAGCCAGTGGAGGGCAGGGGTTGGCTACACCTTC
few TRBJ2-7 - TRBV20-1 CSARVSSGSYEQYF TGCAGTGCTAGAGTGAGTAGCGGCTCCTACGAGCAGTACTTC
- TRBJ2-5 - TRBV27 CASSRGIMETQYF TGTGCCAGCAGCAGGGGTATCATGGAGACCCAGTACTTC
many TRBJ1-2 TRBD1 TRBV4-3 CASSQGVGQGNYGYTF TGCGCCAGCAGCCAAGGGGTAGGACAGGGGAACTATGGCTACACCTTC
few TRBJ1-1 - TRBV10-3 CAIRGPNTEAFF TGTGCCATCAGAGGGCCGAACACTGAAGCTTTCTTT
- TRBJ1-5 - TRBV20-1 CSARLSSNQPQHF TGCAGTGCTAGACTCAGTAGCAATCAGCCCCAGCATTTT
few TRBJ2-7 TRBD2 TRBV4-2 CASSQELAEPSYEQYF TGTGCCAGCAGCCAAGAACTAGCGGAGCCTTCCTACGAGCAGTACTTC
few TRBJ2-5 TRBD1 TRBV10-3 CAISERDRGFGTQYF TGTGCCATCAGTGAAAGGGACAGGGGGTTTGGGACCCAGTACTTC
few TRBJ1-6 - TRBV12-3/TRBV12-4 CASTSDGEGYNSPLHF TGTGCCAGCACTTCCGACGGTGAAGGATATAATTCACCCCTCCACTTT
once TRBJ2-7 - TRBV5-6 CASSFTGLTYNEQYF TGTGCCAGCAGCTTTACAGGCCTCACATACAACGAGCAGTACTTC
few TRBJ2-6 - TRBV9 CASSAHGVSGANVLTF TGTGCCAGCAGCGCCCATGGGGTTTCTGGGGCCAACGTCCTGACTTTC
- TRBJ2-1 - TRBV29-1 CSVDRVIFSSSYNEQFF TGCAGCGTTGACAGGGTGATATTCTCTAGCTCCTACAATGAGCAGTTCTTC
many TRBJ2-1 - TRBV24-1 CATSDFDEQFF TGTGCCACCAGTGATTTTGATGAGCAGTTCTTC
few TRBJ2-2 TRBD2 TRBV11-2 CASSLPGGVTGELFF TGTGCCAGCAGCTTACCGGGGGGGGTCACCGGGGAGCTGTTTTTT
few TRBJ1-1 - TRBV6-2/TRBV6-3 CASSLIDRPNTEAFF TGTGCCAGCAGTTTGATCGACCGGCCGAACACTGAAGCTTTCTTT